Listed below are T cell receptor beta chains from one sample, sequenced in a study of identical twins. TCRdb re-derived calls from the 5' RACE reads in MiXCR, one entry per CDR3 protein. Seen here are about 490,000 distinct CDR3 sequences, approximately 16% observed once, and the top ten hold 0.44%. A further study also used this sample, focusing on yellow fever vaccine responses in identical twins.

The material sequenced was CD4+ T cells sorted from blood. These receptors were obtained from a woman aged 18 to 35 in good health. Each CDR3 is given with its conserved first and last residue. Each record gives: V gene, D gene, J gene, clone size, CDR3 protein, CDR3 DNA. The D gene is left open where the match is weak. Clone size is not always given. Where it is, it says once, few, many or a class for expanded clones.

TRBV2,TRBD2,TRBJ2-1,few,CASRGTSGGYNEQFF,TGTGCCAGCAGGGGGACTAGCGGGGGATACAATGAGCAGTTCTTC
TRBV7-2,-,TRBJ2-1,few,CASRRGAGSYNEQFF,TGTGCCAGCAGAAGAGGGGCGGGATCGTACAATGAGCAGTTCTTC
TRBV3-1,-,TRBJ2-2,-,CASSQVPAGETGELFF,TGTGCCAGCAGCCAAGTTCCCGCAGGGGAAACCGGGGAGCTGTTTTTT
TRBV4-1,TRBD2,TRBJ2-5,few,CASSRVGLAGKYF,TGCGCCAGCAGCCGGGTCGGACTAGCGGGGAAGTACTTC
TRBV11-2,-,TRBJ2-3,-,CASSLVTEGTDTQYF,TGTGCCAGCAGCTTAGTAACTGAAGGGACAGATACGCAGTATTTT
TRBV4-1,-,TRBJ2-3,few,CASSQNVGGGRGGDTQYF,TGCGCCAGCAGCCAAAATGTGGGGGGGGGCCGTGGAGGAGATACGCAGTATTTT
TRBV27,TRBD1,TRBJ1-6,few,CASSFKPTGVNSPLHF,TGTGCCAGCAGTTTCAAACCGACAGGGGTGAATTCACCCCTCCACTTT
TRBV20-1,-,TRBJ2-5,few,CSARDQGAETQYF,TGCAGTGCTAGAGATCAAGGGGCAGAGACCCAGTACTTC
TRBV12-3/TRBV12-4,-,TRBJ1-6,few,CASSLNSNSPLHF,TGTGCCAGCAGTTTAAACAGTAATTCACCCCTCCACTTT
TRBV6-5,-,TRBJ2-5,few,CASSSHRSQETQYF,TGTGCCAGCAGTTCACACAGGTCTCAAGAGACCCAGTACTTC
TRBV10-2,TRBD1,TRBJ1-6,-,CASTVTGEDSPLHF,TGCGCCAGCACCGTGACAGGGGAGGACTCACCCCTCCACTTT
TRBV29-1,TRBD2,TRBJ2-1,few,CSLGGTSGGEQFF,TGCAGCCTCGGAGGGACTAGCGGCGGTGAGCAGTTCTTC
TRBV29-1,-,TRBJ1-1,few,CSVGGQGMNTEAFF,TGCAGCGTTGGGGGGCAGGGGATGAACACTGAAGCTTTCTTT
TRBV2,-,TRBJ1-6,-,CASSELGAYSPLHF,TGTGCCAGCAGTGAATTGGGCGCCTACTCACCCCTCCACTTT
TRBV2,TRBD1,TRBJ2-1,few,CASRSPGQGAGEQFF,TGTGCCAGCAGATCCCCGGGACAGGGGGCCGGTGAGCAGTTCTTC
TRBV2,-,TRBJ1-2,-,CASSDDSKYGYTF,TGTGCCAGCAGTGACGACAGTAAATATGGCTACACCTTC
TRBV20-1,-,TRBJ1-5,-,CSASPGVVNQPQHF,TGCAGTGCTAGTCCAGGGGTGGTCAATCAGCCCCAGCATTTT
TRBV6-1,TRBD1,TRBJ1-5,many,CASRQQGAGNQPQHF,TGTGCCAGCAGACAACAGGGGGCTGGCAATCAGCCCCAGCATTTT
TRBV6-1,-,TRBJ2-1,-,CASGTESSYNEQFF,TGTGCCAGCGGGACTGAGAGCTCCTACAATGAGCAGTTCTTC
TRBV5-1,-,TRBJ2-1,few,CASSLASEERAYNEQFF,TGCGCCAGCAGCTTGGCCTCCGAAGAGCGGGCCTACAATGAGCAGTTCTTC
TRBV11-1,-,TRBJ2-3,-,CASSLKKGLGKSTDTQYF,TGTGCCAGCAGCTTAAAAAAAGGATTGGGCAAGAGCACAGATACGCAGTATTTT
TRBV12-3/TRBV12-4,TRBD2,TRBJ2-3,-,CASSSTLGLAGPTDTQYF,TGTGCCAGCAGTTCCACCCTCGGACTAGCGGGGCCCACAGATACGCAGTATTTT
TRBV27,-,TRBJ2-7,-,CASSLSWDFYEQYF,TGTGCCAGCAGTTTATCATGGGACTTCTACGAGCAGTACTTC
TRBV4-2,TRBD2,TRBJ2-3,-,CASSQGLAGGPRTDTQYF,TGTGCCAGCAGCCAGGGACTAGCGGGAGGGCCTCGGACAGATACGCAGTATTTT
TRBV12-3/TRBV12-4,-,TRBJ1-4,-,CASSFLTEKLFF,TGTGCCAGCAGTTTTCTGACTGAAAAACTGTTTTTT
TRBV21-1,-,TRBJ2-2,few,CASSTRTSGRLVTGELFF,TGTGCCAGCAGCACTCGGACTAGCGGGAGATTAGTCACCGGGGAGCTGTTTTTT
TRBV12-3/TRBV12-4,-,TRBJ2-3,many,CASSPSAPGADTQYF,TGTGCCAGCAGCCCCTCAGCCCCGGGTGCAGATACGCAGTATTTT
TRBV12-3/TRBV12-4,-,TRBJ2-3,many,CASSLSSSGTDTQYF,TGTGCCAGCAGTTTATCATCCAGCGGCACAGATACGCAGTATTTT
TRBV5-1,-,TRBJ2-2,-,CATQLQRGDTGELFF,TGCGCCACCCAACTCCAGAGAGGGGACACCGGGGAGCTGTTTTTT
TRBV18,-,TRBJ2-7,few,CASSPNGYGTYEQYF,TGTGCCAGCTCACCAAATGGCTACGGAACCTACGAGCAGTACTTC
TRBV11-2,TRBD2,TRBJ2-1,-,CASSLGALAGGSGLYNEQFF,TGTGCCAGCAGCTTAGGAGCACTAGCGGGAGGAAGTGGGCTCTACAATGAGCAGTTCTTC
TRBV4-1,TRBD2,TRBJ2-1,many,CASSQDFTSGGRNEQFF,TGCGCCAGCAGCCAAGATTTCACTAGCGGAGGGAGGAATGAGCAGTTCTTC
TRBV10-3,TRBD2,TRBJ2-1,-,CAISPGTSGFVEQFF,TGTGCCATCAGTCCCGGGACTAGCGGCTTCGTGGAGCAGTTCTTC
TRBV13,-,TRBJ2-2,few,CASSQGYGTTGELFF,TGTGCCAGCAGCCAAGGTTACGGGACCACCGGGGAGCTGTTTTTT
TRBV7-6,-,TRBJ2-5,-,CASSRVQVRQETQYF,TGTGCCAGCAGCCGTGTACAGGTCCGCCAAGAGACCCAGTACTTC